Listed below are T cell receptor beta chains from one sample, sequenced in a study of beta chain features in type 1 diabetes. The method was immunoSEQ multiplex PCR; TCRdb's version includes in-frame clones alone and lacks a portion of them. Among 100,000 to 150,000 clones listed, roughly 17% were seen once. Sequencing used central memory CD4+ T cells from blood. These receptor sequences come from a man aged 18 to 35 with type 1 diabetes. Both conserved end residues are part of each CDR3. A D gene is named only where the DNA matches it firmly. Size is stated for part of the rows, as once, few or many counts, or as a class when the clone is expanded.

v_gene,j_gene,d_gene,abundance,CDR3nt,CDR3aa
TRBV5-4,TRBJ2-2,.,few,TGTGCCAGCAGCTTGGGCGGGGTAGGATCCGGGGAGCTGTTTTTT,CASSLGGVGSGELFF
TRBV30,TRBJ1-2,.,.,TGTGCCTGGAGTCCCCGGGACCCCCCACTCTATGGCTACACCTTC,CAWSPRDPPLYGYTF
TRBV30,TRBJ2-3,.,few,TGTGCCTGGAGTGGCGGGAGCACAGATACGCAGTATTTT,CAWSGGSTDTQYF
TRBV30,TRBJ2-7,.,.,TGCCCACAGGGCTATCCCCCCTACGAGCAGTACTTC,CPQGYPPYEQYF
TRBV7-2,TRBJ2-1,.,few,TGTGCCAGCAGCCTGTCAGCGGTCAATGAGCAGTTCTTC,CASSLSAVNEQFF
TRBV7-2,TRBJ2-3,.,few,TGTGCCAGCAGCTCGAGCGGGACAGATACGCAGTATTTT,CASSSSGTDTQYF
TRBV7-9,TRBJ2-7,TRBD2,.,TGTGCCAGCAGCGGGGGACTAGCGGGAGTCCGCGAGCAGTACTTC,CASSGGLAGVREQYF
TRBV7-2,TRBJ2-3,TRBD1,.,TGTGCCAGCAGCTTAGGGACAGGGGGAGATACGCAGTATTTT,CASSLGTGGDTQYF
TRBV5-1,TRBJ2-7,.,.,TGCGCCAGCGGGGACCCCAGCAGACCGTACGAGCAGTACTTC,CASGDPSRPYEQYF
TRBV7-2,TRBJ2-3,TRBD2,few,TGTGCCAGCAGGTCTCCGGGACTAGCGTCCGCCGTTCCCACAGATACGCAGTATTTT,CASRSPGLASAVPTDTQYF
TRBV4-1,TRBJ2-7,.,.,TGCGCCCGCAGCCCACCTGGGGACGGACGGTCCTACGAGCAGTACTTC,CARSPPGDGRSYEQYF
TRBV6-5,TRBJ2-3,TRBD1,many,TGTGCCAGCAGTCGGACAGGGGGAGCAGATACGCAGTATTTT,CASSRTGGADTQYF
TRBV5-1,TRBJ2-7,TRBD1,.,TGCGCCAGCAGCTTGACAGGGGGCAAGTCCTACGAGCAGTACTTC,CASSLTGGKSYEQYF
TRBV7-2,TRBJ1-6,.,few,TGTGCCAGCAGCTTAAGTGCCCCAGGGGCCGCTAATAATTCACCCCTCCACTTT,CASSLSAPGAANNSPLHF
TRBV4-3,TRBJ1-5,TRBD1,.,TGCGCCAGCAGCCGCTGGACAGGAAGCAATCAGCCCCAGCATTTT,CASSRWTGSNQPQHF
TRBV19,TRBJ1-1,TRBD1,.,TGTGCCAGTAGTATACTGGGACAGGGGGAAGGGGCTGAAGCTTTCTTT,CASSILGQGEGAEAFF
TRBV7-9,TRBJ2-5,.,few,TGTGCCAGCAGCTTAGGGTTAAGTAGCGGTAAAGAGACCCAGTACTTC,CASSLGLSSGKETQYF
TRBV2,TRBJ2-3,TRBD2,many,TGTGCCAGCAGACTTAGCGGGAGCACAGATACGCAGTATTTT,CASRLSGSTDTQYF
TRBV6-5,TRBJ2-7,TRBD1,few,TGTGCCAGCAGCGGGTACAGGGGGCCCTACGAGCAGTACTTC,CASSGYRGPYEQYF
TRBV7-6,TRBJ1-4,.,.,TGTGCCAGCAGCTTGACTAGTCTTGAAAAACTGTTTTTT,CASSLTSLEKLFF
TRBV29-1,TRBJ1-1,.,.,TGCAGCGTCCCTCTAGGGGCCACTGAAGCTTTCTTT,CSVPLGATEAFF
TRBV7-3,TRBJ1-1,.,.,TGTGCCAGCAGCTCGCAGGGGAACACTGAAGCTTTCTTT,CASSSQGNTEAFF
TRBV30,TRBJ2-7,TRBD1,.,TGTGCCTGGCTTGAGTGGGGACAGGGAATACGCGAGCAGTACTTC,CAWLEWGQGIREQYF
TRBV29-1,TRBJ1-5,TRBD1,few,TGCAGCGTTAGGAGGGGGCTCGAGCCCCAGCATTTT,CSVRRGLEPQHF
TRBV5-6,TRBJ2-3,TRBD1,few,TGTGCCAGCAGCTCTGGACAGGGCCACACAGATACGCAGTATTTT,CASSSGQGHTDTQYF
TRBV2,TRBJ2-2,TRBD2,many,TGTGCCAGCAGTGCCGCTAGCGGCGTCGGGGAGCTGTTTTTT,CASSAASGVGELFF
TRBV9,TRBJ1-1,.,many,TGTGCCAGCAGCGCAGCCCAGGGGACTGAAGCTTTCTTT,CASSAAQGTEAFF
TRBV28,TRBJ2-7,TRBD1,.,TGTGCCAGCACCAGGACAGGTGACACCTACGAGCAGTACTTC,CASTRTGDTYEQYF
TRBV28,TRBJ1-6,.,few,TGTGCCAGCAGCCCCGCCGCTAATTCACCCCTCCACTTT,CASSPAANSPLHF
TRBV7-6,TRBJ1-5,.,few,TGTGCCAGCAGCTTAAGTTCAGGATTCAATCAGCCCCAGCATTTT,CASSLSSGFNQPQHF
TRBV30,TRBJ2-4,TRBD1,few,TGTGCCTCCGGGACAGAGCTAGCCAAAAACATTCAGTACTTC,CASGTELAKNIQYF
TRBV18,TRBJ1-2,.,few,TGTGCCAGCTCACCGTACCAGGTCTCTAACTATGGCTACACCTTC,CASSPYQVSNYGYTF
TRBV27,TRBJ2-5,.,many,TGTGCCAGCAGTTTAGAGACCCAGTACTTC,CASSLETQYF